This T cell receptor beta chain was profiled in a study of blood T cell repertoires in COVID-19 (dated by TCRdb to about 2020). Notes on the research overall: Samples from collaborators originated in the United States, Italy and Spain and spanned both the acute and convalescent phases of COVID-19. The prospective study material was composed of cDNA or gDNA derived from T cells, B-cell-depleted T cells, or PBMCs. Subjects who had been exposed to COVID-19, were actively infected with it, or had recovered from it provided the deeply sampled blood TCRbeta repertoires that made up the dataset. The repertoires were released in a freely available public database intended as a resource for research on the immune response to SARS-CoV-2. Samples came from the ongoing ImmuneRACE study (first 160 participants) plus 1,254 subjects from 6 global collaborators. A de-identified subject ID, COVID-19 status, age in years and sex were almost always included in the sample metadata. Where HLA class I and class II types were available, the types were taken from metadata supplied by the sample provider, not from assay-based typing.

On this clone itself: Its binding antigen is unknown. Base quality data are lacking; no much larger clone is found one base away.

Samples from volunteer blood donors who had recovered from COVID-19 were contributed by a second Seattle source. Collaborating institutions collected whole blood in K2EDTA tubes following their own protocols. For TCRbeta analysis, collaborator samples were shipped as frozen whole blood, as isolated PBMCs, or as DNA extracted from either sample type. General findings and caveats noted by the study authors: Clinical and demographic metadata were provided uncurated, with the amount varying by source and participant.

The CDR3 holds 13 amino acids from the cysteine to the phenylalanine. Just CDR3 DNA is preserved here, 39 bases in frame from base 1. CDR1 is given as GTSNPN and CDR2 as SVGIG, both from the germline V gene (reference sequence). Cut back by 3 bases and 4 bases, the V and J ends lie 9 bases apart. TCRbeta CDR3 regions were amplified from genomic DNA by means of the immunoSEQ Assay, a bias-controlled multiplex PCR. The published analysis was carried out like this. Nucleated cell counts per sample were estimated from amplification of reference gene primers within the assay. To quantify the absolute abundance of each unique TCRbeta CDR3 rearrangement, sequence reads were collapsed and filtered. For each sample, productive Simpson clonality was calculated as the square root of Simpson's diversity index over productive rearrangements. The table comes from immuneACCESS by way of TCRdb, which keeps in-frame sequences with V and J called. Part of the clones is missing from these tables; in studies checked, under half for an unresolved V gene and the rest for unknown reasons. V and J calls and clone size come straight from that table; D and trimming were deduced from the DNA. The table for this sample lists under 300,000 clones; around nine tenths of them were counted only once. Roughly 2% of the sample is in the top ten clones.

The specimen was peripheral blood. The chain employs TRBV30 and TRBJ2-2; no confident D gene assignment can be made. The receptor's source is a woman aged 40 to 50 who had recovered from COVID-19. The CDR3: CAWSPRLTGELFF. The nucleotides are TGTGCCTGGAGCCCGCGGCTCACCGGGGAGCTGTTTTTT.